What follows are 32 T cell receptor beta chains derived from one specimen sequenced in a study of control samples from healthy donors and cancer patients. Assay used: immunoSEQ multiplex PCR; TCRdb lists only in-frame clones, some missing. The sample contains about 180,000 clones, roughly 94% of which appear only once. The sample consisted of blood. The source of these receptors is a woman aged 18-35 years in good health.

This chain uses TRBV6-2 or TRBV6-3 with TRBJ1-5, with 7 bases aligning to TRBD1. Germline V gene lookup returns CDR1 MNHEY and CDR2 SVGEGT. Trimming removed 2 bases from V and 7 bases from J; junction bases left unmatched: 8. The CDR3 contains 15 residues. The CDR3 nucleotides read TGTGCCAGCAGTTACCCACCACAGGGGCACCAGCCCCAGCATTTT. As protein: CASSYPPQGHQPQHF.

The chain uses TRBV15 and TRBJ2-3; TRBD2 matches at 8 bases. J gave up 1 base and V 1 base, and 7 bases lay outside the gene matches. Germline CDR1 reads LNHNV; CDR2 reads YYDKDF (reference sequence). This CDR3 region has 17 residues. DNA of the CDR3: TGTGCCACCAGCAGAGGACGAACGGGAGGGGGCACAGATACGCAGTATTTT. Protein: CATSRGRTGGGTDTQYF.

The chain joins TRBV7-2 to TRBJ2-1; D not resolved. The length of the CDR3 is 12 residues. Germline CDR1 SGHTA, CDR2 FQGNSA. Deletions cut 7 bases from V and 3 bases from J, with 7 bases between. CDR3 protein: CASTRNYNEQFF. CDR3 in DNA: TGTGCCAGCACAAGGAACTACAATGAGCAGTTCTTC.

The V gene is TRBV11-3, the J gene TRBJ2-7; 8 bases are shared with TRBD1. CDR1 and CDR2 (germline): SGHNT, YENEEA. V trimming: 1 base; J trimming: 3 bases; junction bases outside the gene matches: 5. The CDR3 has 15 residues. Written as DNA, the CDR3 is TGTGCCAGCAGCTTAGGTACAGGGGGATACTACGAGCAGTACTTC. Translated: CASSLGTGGYYEQYF.

The CDR3 DNA reads as TGTGCCAGCAGTTGGGGCAGGGGGATCTCTCGCCATGAAAAACTGTTTTTT. This encodes CASSWGRGISRHEKLFF. The rearrangement joins TRBV28 to TRBJ1-4; 7 nucleotides match TRBD1. Germline V gives CDR1 MDHEN, CDR2 SYDVKM. The CDR3 sequence is 17 residues long. Germline trimming cut 4 bases from V and 6 bases from J; bases unmatched to any gene: 14.

The chain has TRBV3-1 (or the pseudogene TRBV3-2) and TRBJ1-5; 9 bases align to TRBD1. Losses at the gene ends were 4 bases for V and 5 bases for J; bases not matched to a gene: 3. CDR1 and CDR2 (germline): LGHDT, YNNKEL (reference sequence). This CDR3 has 14 residues. CDR3 residues: CASSPGTGHQPQHF. The CDR3, as DNA: TGTGCCAGCAGCCCGGGGACAGGGCATCAGCCCCAGCATTTT.

The chain is built from TRBV28 and TRBJ2-4, with D uncertain. Germline V lookup: CDR1 MDHEN, CDR2 SYDVKM. V shed 3 bases and J shed 1 base, with 7 bases lying between them. The CDR3 has 14 residues. CDR3 residues: CASSFHGAKNIQYF. DNA for the CDR3: TGTGCCAGCAGTTTTCACGGGGCCAAAAACATTCAGTACTTC.

The chain links TRBV6-6 to TRBJ1-4; unclear D gene. The CDR3 has 14 residues. V was trimmed by 6 bases and J by 2 bases, leaving 10 bases between them. Germline assignment: CDR1 MNHNY and CDR2 SVGAGI (reference sequence). DNA of the CDR3: TGTGCCAGCAGCATGGGGAAGACTAATGAAAAACTGTTTTTT. It encodes CASSMGKTNEKLFF.

This chain links TRBV7-8 with TRBJ2-2, with D tentatively TRBD2 (5 bases). The CDR3 spans 15 residues. Trimming left V 6 bases short and J 1 base short, with 12 bases between. The germline V gene has CDR1 SGHVS and CDR2 FQNEAQ. The CDR3 protein is CASRRVVENTGELFF. The CDR3 nucleotides are TGTGCCAGCAGGCGGGTGGTTGAGAACACCGGGGAGCTGTTTTTT.

The chain combines TRBV28 with TRBJ2-5, with D tentatively TRBD2 (6 bases). The J call could be wrong; TRBJ2-7 is a better fit for the DNA end. Germline lookup yields CDR1 MDHEN and CDR2 SYDVKM. The CDR3 length is 14 residues. CDR3 residues: CASKGTPPAHEQYF. CDR3 DNA sequence: TGTGCCAGCAAAGGGACTCCACCAGCCCACGAGCAGTACTTC.

The rearrangement links TRBV3-1 (or the pseudogene TRBV3-2) to TRBJ1-1; no reliable D call. The CDR3 contains 11 residues. V lost 3 bases and J lost 11, with 10 bases in between. Germline CDR1 is LGHDT and CDR2 is YNNKEL (reference sequence). The CDR3 nucleotides read TGTGCCAGCAGCCAGGGAGGGATGGCTTTCTTT. Translating it yields CASSQGGMAFF.

This chain connects TRBV29-1 to TRBJ1-2; 7 positions match TRBD1. Germline CDR1 is SQVTM and CDR2 is ANQGSEA. The CDR3 has 13 residues. V shed 7 bases and J 0 bases; nucleotides not matched to a gene: 5. CDR3 bases: TGCAGCGCCCAAGGGACAGCTAACTATGGCTACACCTTC. Translated, it gives CSAQGTANYGYTF. Using reference TRBV29-1 and TRBJ1-2 for the parts outside the CDR3, the full variable domain is SAVISQKPSRDICQRGTSLTIQCQVDSQVTMMFWYRQQPGQSLTLIATANQGSEATYESGFVIDKFPISRPNLTFSTLTVSNMSPEDSSIYLCSAQGTANYGYTFGSGTRLTVV.

The chain is built from TRBV11-3 and TRBJ2-5; D is unclear. The germline V and J ends were trimmed by 4 bases and 1 base, with 13 bases remaining between them. Looked up from germline, CDR1 is SGHNT and CDR2 is YENEEA. The CDR3 consists of 15 residues. In nucleotides, the CDR3 is TGTGCCAGCAGCTGGATTATGGGAATCCAAGAGACCCAGTACTTC. Translation: CASSWIMGIQETQYF.

The chain has TRBV11-3 and TRBJ1-6; 8 nucleotides align to TRBD1. This CDR3 has 13 residues. The V segment lost 1 base and the J segment 19 bases; nucleotides outside the gene matches: 9. CDR1 is SGHNT and CDR2 is YENEEA in the germline V gene. This chain's CDR3 is CASSLVAGQVRHF. Here the CDR3 DNA reads TGTGCCAGCAGCTTAGTCGCGGGACAGGTCAGGCACTTT.

This sequence joins TRBV18 and TRBJ1-1; 8 nucleotides align to TRBD1. The J segment lost 4 bases and the V segment lost 3 bases, leaving 1 base of the junction unmatched. Germline V gene data show CDR1 as KGHSH and CDR2 as LQKENI. The CDR3 extends over 13 amino acids. This CDR3 is CASSPQGATEAFF. The CDR3 DNA is TGTGCCAGCTCACCTCAGGGGGCCACTGAAGCTTTCTTT.

The chain uses TRBV7-3 and TRBJ2-3; 10 bases match TRBD2. The V segment lost 2 bases and the J segment 8 bases; nucleotides outside the gene matches: 7. Germline CDR1 SGHTA, CDR2 FQGTGA. There are 15 residues in the CDR3. The CDR3 nucleotides read TGTGCCAGCAGCTTATCTAGCGGGGGACGAGTTACGCAGTATTTT. Protein product: CASSLSSGGRVTQYF.

This clone was seen just once. This chain links TRBV5-6 with TRBJ1-1; unclear D gene. This CDR3 spans 12 amino acids. Trimming cost V 5 bases and J 4 bases, with 9 bases left between them. The V gene's germline CDR1 is SGHDT and CDR2 YYEEEE. CDR3 in amino acids: CASSRLGTEAFF. The CDR3 region has the DNA TGTGCCAGCAGTAGGCTTGGCACTGAAGCTTTCTTT.

The DNA for the CDR3 is TGTGCCAGCTCACCAGGGGCAGGTGATGGCTACACCTTC. This translates into CASSPGAGDGYTF. This chain uses TRBV18 with TRBJ1-2; tentatively, D is TRBD1 (5 bases). Germline values: CDR1 KGHSH, CDR2 LQKENI. The CDR3 has 13 amino acids. V was cut by 2 bases and J by 6 bases, with 10 bases left in between.

The chain is built from TRBV7-8 and TRBJ2-7; 9 nucleotides line up with TRBD1. The J segment lost 6 bases and the V segment lost 7 bases, leaving 13 bases of the junction unmatched. The CDR3 consists of 15 residues. The germline gives CDR1 SGHVS, CDR2 FQNEAQ. The CDR3: CASNTSPGQGGEQYF. CDR3 DNA sequence: TGTGCCAGCAACACTTCCCCGGGACAGGGAGGCGAGCAGTACTTC.

The chain combines TRBV5-8 with TRBJ1-5, with D possibly TRBD1 on 5 matching bases. The germline V gene has CDR1 SGHTS and CDR2 YDEGEE. The CDR3 loop spans 15 amino acids. V lost 2 bases and J 7 bases, leaving 16 bases between the germline ends. DNA of the CDR3: TGTGCCAGCAGCTTAACCTACAGGACCCGGCAGCCCCAGCATTTT. Translated: CASSLTYRTRQPQHF.

This chain joins TRBV15 and TRBJ2-7; 7 positions agree with TRBD2. CDR3 length: 16 residues. V gave up 1 base and J gave up 3 bases; unmatched junction bases: 9. Germline CDR1 and CDR2: LNHNV and YYDKDF (reference sequence). CDR3 protein: CATSRGLGTTYYEQYF. The CDR3 DNA reads TGTGCCACCAGCAGAGGACTAGGGACTACCTACTACGAGCAGTACTTC.

The V and J genes are TRBV12-3 or TRBV12-4 and TRBJ1-2; D is unresolved. The CDR3 spans 13 residues. V was trimmed by 1 base and J by 6 bases, leaving 9 bases between them. CDR3 loop: CASSLGGFNGYTF. CDR3 coding DNA: TGTGCCAGCAGTTTAGGGGGATTCAATGGCTACACCTTC.

The chain combines TRBV6-6 with TRBJ2-2, with 7 nucleotides matching TRBD1. The CDR3 totals 16 residues. With 4 bases clipped from V and 0 bases from J, the junction kept 5 bases outside the gene matches. Per the germline V gene, CDR1 is MNHNY and CDR2 is SVGAGI (reference sequence). The CDR3 is CASSSPGQTNTGELFF. CDR3 sequence (DNA): TGTGCCAGCAGTTCTCCGGGACAGACGAACACCGGGGAGCTGTTTTTT.

The rearrangement uses TRBV4-1 and TRBJ2-1, with 10 bases lining up with TRBD2. Losses at the gene ends were 3 bases for V and 8 bases for J; bases not matched to a gene: 10. The CDR3 has 16 residues. Germline V CDR1 and CDR2: MGHRA, YSYEKL. In DNA, the CDR3 is TGCGCCAGCAGCCACTCCTCTAGCGGGAGTATCGATGAGCAGTTCTTC. Translation gives CASSHSSSGSIDEQFF.

The chain carries TRBV13 and TRBJ2-1, with D perhaps matching TRBD2 (6 bases). Trimming cost V 8 bases and J 0 bases, with 8 bases left between them. CDR1 and CDR2 (germline): PRHDT, FYEKMQ (reference sequence). The CDR3 totals 13 residues. CDR3 protein: CASAGSSYNEQFF. CDR3 nucleotides: TGTGCCAGCGCGGGGTCCTCCTACAATGAGCAGTTCTTC.

This clone is a singleton in its sample. V usage is TRBV5-1 and J usage is TRBJ2-7; TRBD1 matches at 8 bases. V shed 3 bases, J shed 1 base, and the junction held 6 bases outside the gene matches. CDR3 size: 15 residues. Germline-derived CDR1 and CDR2 are SGHRS and YFSETQ. CDR3: CASSYSGDRSYEQYF. The CDR3 DNA sequence: TGCGCCAGCAGCTACTCCGGGGACAGGTCCTACGAGCAGTACTTC.

CDR3 in DNA: TGTGCCACCAGCGGTCCCAGGGACCTGAACACTGAAGCTTTCTTT. It yields the protein CATSGPRDLNTEAFF. The chain employs TRBV15 and TRBJ1-1; possible D gene TRBD1, 5 bases. Germline V gene lookup returns CDR1 LNHNV and CDR2 YYDKDF (reference sequence). Deletions cut 5 bases from V and 0 bases from J, with 13 bases between. The CDR3 sequence is 15 residues long.

The chain employs TRBV5-6 and TRBJ1-2; D is perhaps TRBD1 (6 bases). V was shortened by 3 bases and J by 8 bases, with 17 bases between the two germline ends. CDR1 and CDR2 from the germline V gene are SGHDT and YYEEEE. This CDR3 is 14 amino acids long. The chain's CDR3 is CASSSQGAQWGYTF. DNA for the CDR3: TGTGCCAGCAGCTCACAGGGAGCGCAGTGGGGCTACACCTTC.

CDR3 DNA sequence: TGTGCCAGTAGTATCGGCTCAGGGGTTTTGACACCCCTCCACTTT. Its protein is CASSIGSGVLTPLHF. The rearrangement uses TRBV19 and TRBJ1-6; tentatively, D is TRBD1 (6 bases). The length of the CDR3 is 15 residues. CDR1 and CDR2 from the germline V gene are LNHDA and SQIVND (reference sequence). V gave up 3 bases and J gave up 11 bases, with 17 bases separating them.

Here the CDR3 DNA reads TGTGCCATCAGTGAAAGGGGAGGGGATAGCAATCAGCCCCAGCATTTT. This codes for CAISERGGDSNQPQHF. The chain has TRBV10-3 and TRBJ1-5; weak D call: TRBD1 (5 bases). The length of the CDR3 is 16 residues. Trimming removed 3 bases from V and 0 bases from J, with 12 bases in between. Germline-derived CDR1 and CDR2 are ENHRY and SYGVKD.

Only one count was recorded for this clone. The chain combines TRBV6-5 with TRBJ1-2; possible D gene TRBD1, 5 bases. V lost 6 bases and J 4 bases, leaving 15 bases between the germline ends. The CDR3 sequence is 14 residues long. Germline CDR1 MNHEY, CDR2 SVGAGI. The CDR3 DNA reads TGTGCCAGCAGCTGGGACCGCGGTCTCTATGGCTACACCTTC. This codes for CASSWDRGLYGYTF.

The chain is built from TRBV6-2 or TRBV6-3 and TRBJ1-1; 9 positions match TRBD1. Germline CDR1 reads MNHEY; CDR2 reads SVGEGT. This CDR3 comprises 15 residues. Germline trimming cut 4 bases from V and 1 base from J; bases unmatched to any gene: 4. The DNA of the CDR3 is TGTGCCAGCAGTTGGAGGACAGGGGCGAACACTGAAGCTTTCTTT. Translation: CASSWRTGANTEAFF.